The clone carrying this T cell receptor beta chain was seen repeatedly, ten times or more. The data stem from a study of CDR3 diversity in severe acne. MiXCR, run by TCRdb on the PCR reads, gives a single entry per CDR3 protein. The sample lists 85,000 to 120,000 distinct CDR3 sequences, around 53% occurring once. Germline CDR1 is LNHDA and CDR2 is SQIVND (reference sequence). The V gene end was trimmed by 7 bases and the J gene end by 6 bases; junction bases not matched to a gene: 9. The length of the CDR3 is 14 residues. This TCR came from a male donor with acne. Sequenced sample: blood. The chain has TRBV19 and TRBJ2-4, with 7 bases fitting TRBD1. Here the CDR3 reads CASTQGTTRNIQYF. The CDR3 DNA is TGTGCCAGTACACAGGGGACGACGCGAAACATTCAGTACTTC.